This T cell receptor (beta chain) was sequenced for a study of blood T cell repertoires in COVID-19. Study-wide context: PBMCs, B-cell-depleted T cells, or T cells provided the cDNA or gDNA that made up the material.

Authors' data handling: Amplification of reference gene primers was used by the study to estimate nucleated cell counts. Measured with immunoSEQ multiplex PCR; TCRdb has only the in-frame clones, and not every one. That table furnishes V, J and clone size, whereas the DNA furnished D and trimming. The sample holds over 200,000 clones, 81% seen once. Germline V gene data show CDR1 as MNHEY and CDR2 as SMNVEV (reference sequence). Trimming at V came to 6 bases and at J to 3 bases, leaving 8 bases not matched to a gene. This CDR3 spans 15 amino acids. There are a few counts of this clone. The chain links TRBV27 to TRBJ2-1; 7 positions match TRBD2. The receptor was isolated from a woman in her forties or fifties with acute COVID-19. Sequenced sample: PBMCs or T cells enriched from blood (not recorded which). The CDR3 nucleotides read TGTGCCAGCAGACCCCAATGGGAGGGCTACAATGAGCAGTTCTTC. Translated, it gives CASRPQWEGYNEQFF.